This T cell receptor beta chain was identified during a study of PD-L1 blockade in urothelial cancer (TCRdb year 2017). With regard to the full study: Therapy was started at some point between 2012 and 2014 for all patients, and atezolizumab 1,200 mg was administered intravenously every 3 weeks. The study was an exploratory multi-omic analysis of somatic, immune and clinical correlates of response to PD-L1 blockade with atezolizumab in urothelial cancer. In the same patients, whole exome sequencing and RNA sequencing of pretreatment tumors were performed in addition to TCR sequencing. Blood samples gave a median of around 140,000 T cells and approximately 80,000 unique TCRs, with a median clonality of approximately 0.08. Blood samples were analyzed at 3 weeks after treatment start (second dose) and at 6 weeks after treatment start. Progression-free survival longer than 6 months counted as durable clinical benefit, and TCR features were additionally tested against both progression-free and overall survival. Durable clinical benefit was achieved by nine patients but not by the remaining 20. Patients had an ECOG performance status of 0 or 1 and had received between 0 and 3 prior chemotherapy regimens. Pretreatment blood TCR-seq was available for about 28 patients, at least one posttreatment blood collection was obtained for about 25 patients, and tumor TCR-seq was available for about 25 patients. Twenty-five of 29 patients were males with bladder-origin urothelial cancer, and about 65% of the roughly 30 reported a prior smoking history. TCR sequencing covered pretreatment tumor samples and matched, serially collected peripheral blood taken before and after atezolizumab treatment.

Synthetic TCR analog templates were spiked into each PCR so that absolute template abundance could be estimated from read counts. The immunoSEQ assay was used to amplify TCRbeta CDR3 regions from genomic DNA with bias-controlled V and J gene primers. Sequencing of rearranged TCRbeta segments was performed at approximately 20X coverage. From the authors' description of their analysis: Sequencing errors were corrected by clustering, and CDR3s were annotated against IMGT so that V, D and J genes could be assigned. Downstream analyses used only productive TCRbeta rearrangements and left out out-of-frame or stop-codon sequences. To compute clonality, Shannon entropy was normalized by the log of the number of unique productive sequences and then subtracted from one. Fisher's exact test with Benjamini-Hochberg correction, using a cutoff of adjusted p below 0.01, was how clones that differed between time points or between blood and tumor were identified. The source is immuneACCESS, and TCRdb retained only in-frame sequences with V and J called. Part of the clones is not carried over; for the studies checked, unresolved V genes explain less than half of this, and the remainder is unexplained. V, J and clone size reflect that table, while D and trimming were determined from the DNA. The sample profile shows just over 50,000 clones; about three quarters of them were found once. The ten biggest clones cover roughly 4% of the sample.

The time point label, as the study defines it: pretreatment peripheral blood. The cohort comprised more than 25 patients with locally advanced or metastatic urothelial carcinoma treated at Memorial Sloan Kettering on a trial protocol. Peripheral blood mononuclear cells were collected from each patient pretreatment and during treatment, giving between 1 and 8 total time points per patient. The Qiagen DNeasy Blood extraction kit was used to purify genomic DNA from total PBMCs and tumor samples. Collected pretreatment and during treatment, PBMCs were isolated and stored as previously described. On this clone itself: There is no known antigen for this receptor. It has no much larger one-base neighbor in the sample; base qualities were not kept.

The study at large found these results: Improved progression-free and overall survival was associated with having pretreatment peripheral blood TCR clonality below the median. Because the sample size was small (n ≈ 28) and many of the analyses were exploratory, the results are meant to be hypothesis-generating. At 3 weeks after the start of treatment, tumor-associated TCR clones in peripheral blood had expanded more in patients with durable benefit (n of about 22, p = 0.022).

The receptor comes from a man aged 65 to 85 with urothelial cancer. Sequenced here: PBMCs, sampled around atezolizumab (anti-PD-L1) treatment.

The CDR3 protein sequence reads: CASSQDRGYEQYF. The DNA sequence follows: TGTGCCAGCAGTCAAGACAGGGGCTACGAGCAGTACTTC. The V gene is TRBV27 and the J gene is TRBJ2-7, with 8 junctional bases fitting TRBD1. V lost 5 bases and J lost 3 bases, and the count of bases not matched to a germline gene is 3. CDR1 and CDR2, per the germline V gene (reference sequence), are MNHEY and SMNVEV. The CDR3, cysteine through phenylalanine, is 13 amino acids long. Just CDR3 DNA is preserved here, 39 bases in frame from base 1.